This is a list of T cell receptor beta chains from one sample in a study of regulatory T cells in long-lasting Graves disease. Via MiXCR, TCRdb re-called the multiplex PCR reads, giving one row per CDR3 protein. Of 350,000 to 400,000 distinct CDR3 sequences listed, roughly 17% were seen once; the top ten hold just over 20%. The sample was also reused in another study, on T cells in Graves' hyperthyroidism and ophthalmopathy.

The starting material was peripheral blood mononuclear cells (PBMCs), obtained at new diagnosis, from a patient treated with antithyroid drugs. The receptors shown here come from a woman aged 18-29 years with Graves disease. Each CDR3 is given with its conserved first and last residue. D genes are given only for firm matches. The size entry is marked missing in some rows and otherwise reads once, few, many or a size class.

j_call d_call v_call clone_size cdr3_nt cdr3_aa
TRBJ2-7 TRBD2 TRBV7-9 many TGTGCCAGCAGCCGACTAGCGACCTACGAGCAGTACTTC CASSRLATYEQYF
TRBJ1-1 - TRBV7-8 many TGTGCCAGCAGCGAACTCACTGAAGCTTTCTTT CASSELTEAFF
TRBJ2-7 TRBD2 TRBV27 many TGTGCCAGCAGTTTCAACAGCGGGAGTGGCGACGAGCAGTACTTC CASSFNSGSGDEQYF
TRBJ2-1 TRBD2 TRBV5-6 - TGTGCCAGCAGCTACCAACCTAGCGGATTGCCCTACAATGAGCAGTTCTTC CASSYQPSGLPYNEQFF
TRBJ1-1 - TRBV27 - TGTGCCAGCAGTTTAGGGGAGGATGCTTTCTTT CASSLGEDAFF
TRBJ2-2 - TRBV11-2 many TGTGCCAGCAGCCAATACGCGAACACCGGGGAGCTGTTTTTT CASSQYANTGELFF
TRBJ2-7 TRBD2 TRBV5-1 few TGCGCCAGCAGCTTAACTTGGACTAGCGAAAACTCCTACGAGCAGTACTTC CASSLTWTSENSYEQYF
TRBJ2-1 - TRBV6-2/TRBV6-3 few TGTGCCAGCAGTTCCAGAGCGGGCGCCCTACCCAATGAGCAGTTCTTC CASSSRAGALPNEQFF
TRBJ1-1 TRBD1 TRBV18 - TGTGCCAGCTCACCCGACAGGGGCCCTAACTTGAACACTGAAGCTTTCTTT CASSPDRGPNLNTEAFF
TRBJ2-1 - TRBV19 - TGTGCCAGTAGTATCCCCGCCAGCGGCTCCGCCCCCTACAATGAGCAGTTCTTC CASSIPASGSAPYNEQFF
TRBJ2-3 - TRBV4-1 - TGCGCCAGCAGCCCTGATCTACATGATACGCAGTATTTT CASSPDLHDTQYF
TRBJ1-4 - TRBV20-1 many TGCAGTGCTAGAGATCGGGGGGAGGGACGACTAGAAAAACTGTTTTTT CSARDRGEGRLEKLFF
TRBJ2-7 TRBD2 TRBV6-1 - TGTGCCAGCAGGTCCTACCTAGCGGGACCCTACGAGCAGTACTTC CASRSYLAGPYEQYF
TRBJ2-7 TRBD1 TRBV20-1 many TGCAGTGCTGAGACAGGGGAGTACGAGCAGTACTTC CSAETGEYEQYF
TRBJ2-7 - TRBV6-1 few TGTGCCAGCACAAATAAGAACTACGAGCAGTACTTC CASTNKNYEQYF
TRBJ2-1 - TRBV28 many TGTGCCAGCACCCCGGGGGCCGAGGGGGAGCAGTTCTTC CASTPGAEGEQFF
TRBJ2-2 - TRBV7-8 many TGTGCCAGCAGCTTATTCCCTAGCCCCGGGGAGCTGTTTTTT CASSLFPSPGELFF